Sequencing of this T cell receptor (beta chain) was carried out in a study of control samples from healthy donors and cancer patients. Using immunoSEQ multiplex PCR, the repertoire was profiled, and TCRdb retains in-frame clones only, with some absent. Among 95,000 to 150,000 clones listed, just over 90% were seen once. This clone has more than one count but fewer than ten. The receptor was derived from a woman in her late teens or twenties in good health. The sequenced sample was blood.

The CDR3 loop reads CASSPTGKYGYTF. CDR3 in DNA: TGTGCCAGCAGCCCTACAGGGAAATATGGCTACACCTTC. The chain joins TRBV7-9 to TRBJ1-2; possibly TRBD1 for D (6 bases). V was trimmed by 5 bases and J by 5 bases, leaving 12 bases between them. This CDR3 comprises 13 residues. Germline V gives CDR1 SEHNR, CDR2 FQNEAQ (reference sequence).